This T cell receptor (beta chain) originates from a study of blood T cell repertoires in COVID-19. In the study overall: Material from acute and convalescent COVID-19 was sourced from the United States, Italy and Spain. Sample material is recorded as cDNA or gDNA derived from T cells, B-cell-depleted T cells, or PBMCs.

Under the authors' procedure: Reference gene primers were amplified, and this amplification served to estimate nucleated cell counts. The table came from immunoSEQ multiplex PCR; TCRdb's copy has only in-frame clones and leaves some out. The DNA was the basis for D and trimming; V, J and clone size are from that table. Of about 110,000 clones listed, over 70% are singletons. V lost 4 bases and J lost 1; bases outside the gene matches: 6. The CDR3 is 15 amino acids. The germline gives CDR1 MDHEN, CDR2 SYDVKM. The sequenced sample consisted of peripheral blood. This receptor was obtained from a woman aged 45-65 years with acute or convalescent COVID-19. The rearrangement uses TRBV28 and TRBJ1-2, with TRBD1 identical over 7 bases. Here the CDR3 reads CASSYGDSLNYGYTF. For the CDR3, the DNA is TGTGCCAGCAGTTACGGGGACAGTCTTAACTATGGCTACACCTTC.